This passage covers 6 T cell receptor beta chains from one sample sequenced in a study of response to subunit inactivated influenza vaccine. TCRdb reprocessed the RT-PCR reads via MiXCR and lists one record per CDR3 protein. The data hold about 500,000 distinct CDR3 sequences, with approximately 7.8% observed a single time. Source: PBMCs from blood, taken roughly 24 months after vaccination. All receptors come from a man between 50 and 75 years old who received an inactivated influenza vaccine.

The chain joins TRBV20-1 to TRBJ1-4; 7 positions agree with TRBD1. The length of the CDR3 is 14 residues. Germline V gene data show CDR1 as DFQATT and CDR2 as SNEGSKA (reference sequence). The V gene end was trimmed by 6 bases and the J gene end by 3 bases; junction bases not matched to a gene: 7. CDR3 loop: CSADRAEANEKLFF. The DNA of the CDR3 is TGCAGTGCAGACAGGGCAGAAGCTAATGAAAAACTGTTTTTT.

This clonotype was seen a handful of times. The chain has TRBV19 and TRBJ2-1, with TRBD2 identical over 10 bases. CDR3 length: 16 residues. Germline V gene lookup returns CDR1 LNHDA and CDR2 SQIVND (reference sequence). V dropped 5 bases and J dropped 4; count of bases not matched to a gene: 8. The CDR3 loop reads CASSVSGLAKYNEQFF. The CDR3 nucleotides read TGTGCCAGTAGTGTATCGGGACTAGCGAAATACAATGAGCAGTTCTTC.

This clonotype was found many times. The chain employs TRBV6-2 or TRBV6-3 and TRBJ1-5, with D possibly matching TRBD1 (5 bases). There are 19 residues in the CDR3. V was trimmed by 6 bases and J by 4 bases, leaving 28 bases between them. Germline CDR1 is MNHEY and CDR2 is SVGEGT. The CDR3 DNA sequence: TGTGCCAGCAGCCCGGGCTCCGGGGCCGGACACCCGCTAAATCAGCCCCAGCATTTT. The encoded protein is CASSPGSGAGHPLNQPQHF.

This clonotype turned up a few times. The chain recombines TRBV20-1 with TRBJ1-4; D gene unclear. The germline CDR1 and CDR2 sequences are DFQATT and SNEGSKA (reference sequence). Trimming shortened V by 6 bases and J by 8 bases, and 16 bases separated the two germline ends. The CDR3 length is 13 residues. The CDR3 nucleotides are TGCAGTGCCCCCTGGAGGCAGGACGAAAAACTGTTTTTT. This encodes CSAPWRQDEKLFF.

The chain has TRBV20-1 and TRBJ2-7, with TRBD2 identical over 9 bases. V lost 0 bases, J lost 0 bases, and 6 bases stayed unmatched. Germline CDR1 and CDR2: DFQATT and SNEGSKA (reference sequence). CDR3 length: 16 residues. CDR3 sequence (DNA): TGCAGTGCTAGAGATATTGGCGGGAGGGCCTCCTACGAGCAGTACTTC. Residues: CSARDIGGRASYEQYF.

The chain combines TRBV4-2 with TRBJ2-3; perhaps TRBD2 as D (6 bases). The CDR3 has 21 residues. Trimming removed 0 bases from V and 2 bases from J, with 27 bases in between. CDR1 LGHNA and CDR2 YNFKEQ come from the germline V gene. The CDR3 nucleotides read TGTGCCAGCAGCCAAGACCGGGCGGGACCATTATTGCCTAAGTTCACAGATACGCAGTATTTT. As protein: CASSQDRAGPLLPKFTDTQYF.